Following are 19 T cell receptor beta chains from one sample sequenced in a study of T cell responses to AZD1222 COVID-19 vaccine. Using immunoSEQ multiplex PCR, the repertoire was profiled, and TCRdb retains in-frame clones only, with some absent. This sample has around 120,000 clones; approximately 85% occur once, and the top ten carry 1.6%. The source was peripheral blood, collected on day 0 of AZD1222 vaccination. The source is an adult in good health.

The chain carries TRBV30 and TRBJ1-6, with 7 bases aligning to TRBD1. CDR1 GTSNPN and CDR2 SVGIG come from the germline V gene (reference sequence). The CDR3 has 13 residues. V shed 4 bases, J shed 10 bases, and the junction held 7 bases outside the gene matches. CDR3 nucleotide sequence: TGTGCCTGGACCAGACAGGGTGGATCACCCCTCCACTTT. Amino acids: CAWTRQGGSPLHF.

CDR3 in DNA: TGCGCCAGCAGCCCCGGATGGGGGGGAGCGTACGAGCAGTACTTC. It yields the protein CASSPGWGGAYEQYF. The chain combines TRBV4-3 with TRBJ2-7; 7 bases are shared with TRBD2. The J segment lost 4 bases and the V segment lost 4 bases, leaving 10 bases of the junction unmatched. The CDR3 extends over 15 amino acids. Germline V CDR1 and CDR2: LGHNA, YSLEER.

The genes are TRBV6-5 and TRBJ2-1, with D possibly TRBD2 on 5 matching bases. Germline CDR1 reads MNHEY; CDR2 reads SVGAGI. Deletions cut 7 bases from V and 3 bases from J, with 16 bases between. The CDR3 runs to 15 residues. CDR3 bases: TGTGCCAGCAAGAGGGCCAGGCAAAACTACAATGAGCAGTTCTTC. Translating gives CASKRARQNYNEQFF.

The J gene is TRBJ1-5, the V gene TRBV4-3; 7 bases align to TRBD1. Trimming at V came to 0 bases and at J to 7 bases, leaving 6 bases not matched to a gene. This CDR3 has 15 amino acids. The germline CDR1 and CDR2 sequences are LGHNA and YSLEER. CDR3 loop: CASSQDRQGGQPQHF. The CDR3, as DNA: TGCGCCAGCAGCCAAGACCGACAGGGTGGGCAGCCCCAGCATTTT.

This clone was seen a few times. The V and J genes are TRBV5-4 and TRBJ1-3; tentative D call: TRBD1 (5 bases). The CDR3 runs 16 residues. Trimming removed 4 bases from V and 0 bases from J, with 14 bases in between. Germline CDR1 reads SGHNT; CDR2 reads YYREEE (reference sequence). CDR3 amino acids: CASSLAGTGSGNTIYF. The CDR3 region has the DNA TGTGCCAGCAGCCTAGCAGGGACTGGCTCTGGAAACACCATATATTTT.

This chain uses TRBV19 with TRBJ1-2, with D perhaps TRBD1 (5 bases). CDR1 is LNHDA and CDR2 is SQIVND in the germline V gene (reference sequence). This CDR3 has 13 residues. V lost 0 bases and J lost 6, with 8 bases in between. The CDR3, as DNA: TGTGCCAGTAGTATAGATCGAGGGGATGGCTACACCTTC. Protein sequence: CASSIDRGDGYTF.

This chain uses TRBV3-1 (or the pseudogene TRBV3-2) with TRBJ1-1; D remains ambiguous. Trimming left V 3 bases short and J 4 bases short, with 9 bases between. This CDR3 is built from 13 residues. CDR1 is LGHDT and CDR2 is YNNKEL in the germline V gene (reference sequence). This CDR3 reads CASSQSGVTEAFF. In DNA, the CDR3 is TGTGCCAGCAGCCAGTCTGGAGTCACTGAAGCTTTCTTT.

CDR3 loop: CASSQIRTLSYEQYF. In nucleotides, the CDR3 is TGTGCCAGCAGCCAAATCCGGACACTCTCCTACGAGCAGTACTTC. The chain employs TRBV11-3 and TRBJ2-7; the D gene is possibly TRBD1 (5 bases). Germline loops: CDR1 SGHNT, CDR2 YENEEA. The V end was cut by 5 bases, the J end by 0 bases, with 14 bases between. The CDR3 length is 15 residues.

The V gene is TRBV2, the J gene TRBJ1-2; the D is unclear. V lost 4 bases to trimming and J lost 6 bases, with 15 bases between them. CDR3 length: 14 residues. The V gene's germline CDR1 is SNHLY and CDR2 FYNNEI. CDR3 sequence reads: CASSVVDPSHGYTF. Written as DNA, the CDR3 is TGTGCCAGCAGTGTGGTGGATCCAAGTCATGGCTACACCTTC.

The CDR3 reads CASSEARFAGRETQYF. CDR3 sequence (DNA): TGTGCCAGCAGTGAAGCCCGTTTTGCGGGGCGGGAGACCCAGTACTTC. This chain links TRBV6-1 with TRBJ2-5; D is perhaps TRBD2 (6 bases). The germline V and J ends were trimmed by 0 bases and 5 bases, with 16 bases remaining between them. Per the germline V gene, CDR1 is MNHNS and CDR2 is SASEGT. CDR3 length: 16 amino acids.

The rearrangement uses TRBV18 and TRBJ1-6; D is undetermined. Between the trimmed V and J ends, which lost 3 bases and 8 bases, there was a span of 11 bases. In germline, CDR1 is KGHSH, CDR2 LQKENI. The CDR3 has 14 amino acids. The CDR3: CASSPFTADSPLHF. CDR3 nucleotide sequence: TGTGCCAGCTCACCGTTCACAGCCGATTCACCCCTCCACTTT.

The count of this clone is one. The chain links TRBV9 to TRBJ2-3, with a possible D match to TRBD2 (5 bases). The CDR3 is made up of 15 amino acids. CDR1 and CDR2 (germline): SGDLS, YYNGEE. The germline V and J ends were trimmed by 1 base and 0 bases, with 9 bases remaining between them. The CDR3 spells CASSVWRSSTDTQYF. CDR3 bases: TGTGCCAGCAGCGTATGGAGGTCTAGCACAGATACGCAGTATTTT.

The CDR3 protein is CATSRDMRNSPLHF. The DNA of the CDR3 is TGTGCCACCAGCAGAGATATGAGGAATTCACCCCTCCACTTT. The chain employs TRBV15 and TRBJ1-6, with D unclear. CDR1 is LNHNV and CDR2 is YYDKDF in the germline V gene (reference sequence). CDR3 size: 14 residues. The V gene lost 0 bases and the J gene lost 7 bases, with 7 bases spanning the gap.

CDR3 DNA: TGTGCCAGCAGCTTAAAGGGCGGCCCCTACGAGCAGTACTTC. Its translation is CASSLKGGPYEQYF. The gene calls are TRBV13 and TRBJ2-7, with no clear D. The CDR3 is made up of 14 amino acids. V was pared by 2 bases and J by 2 bases, with 10 bases between. CDR1 is PRHDT and CDR2 is FYEKMQ in the germline V gene (reference sequence).

This clone occurred a few times. This rearrangement joins TRBV2 to TRBJ2-7; a possible D gene is TRBD1 (6 bases). Germline V lookup: CDR1 SNHLY, CDR2 FYNNEI. This CDR3 comprises 14 residues. Deletions cut 5 bases from V and 3 bases from J, with 14 bases between. The CDR3 protein is CASSLQGSGYEQYF. CDR3 DNA: TGTGCCAGCAGTTTACAGGGTTCGGGCTACGAGCAGTACTTC.

The chain combines TRBV7-3 with TRBJ2-2, with D possibly matching TRBD1 (6 bases). The CDR3 is made up of 15 amino acids. Trimming shortened V by 6 bases and J by 4 bases, and 15 bases separated the two germline ends. Germline loops: CDR1 SGHTA, CDR2 FQGTGA. The CDR3 sequence is CASRSGHGGTGELFF. The DNA for the CDR3 is TGTGCCAGCAGGTCGGGACACGGTGGCACCGGGGAGCTGTTTTTT.

This clone has only one observation. V is TRBV19 and J is TRBJ2-2; D gene uncertain. Trimming took off 0 bases at V and 6 bases at J, with 5 bases between the two ends. This CDR3 has 13 residues. Germline CDR1 reads LNHDA; CDR2 reads SQIVND (reference sequence). CDR3 nucleotide sequence: TGTGCCAGTAGTATAGAGGTTGCCGGGGAGCTGTTTTTT. It codes for CASSIEVAGELFF. Combining the CDR3 with reference TRBV19 and TRBJ2-2 gives the whole variable domain DGGITQSPKYLFRKEGQNVTLSCEQNLNHDAMYWYRQDPGQGLRLIYYSQIVNDFQKGDIAEGYSVSREKKESFPLTVTSAQKNPTAFYLCASSIEVAGELFFGEGSRLTVL.

This clone was observed a single time. This chain uses TRBV7-3 with TRBJ2-2; possibly TRBD2 for D (6 bases). The CDR3 is 14 amino acids. Germline-derived CDR1 and CDR2 are SGHTA and FQGTGA. The ends were cut back, 5 bases at V and 7 bases at J, with 14 bases in the middle. The CDR3 DNA reads as TGTGCCAGCAGCCAGGCCGCGGGGATCGGGGAGCTGTTTTTT. As protein: CASSQAAGIGELFF.

The CDR3 here is CASSLGDGGDTQYF. For the CDR3, the DNA is TGCGCCAGCAGCTTGGGTGATGGGGGGGATACGCAGTATTTT. The chain is built from TRBV5-1 and TRBJ2-3; tentative D call: TRBD2 (6 bases). The CDR3 consists of 14 residues. Germline CDR1 SGHRS, CDR2 YFSETQ. Trimming stripped 0 bases from V and 6 bases from J, with 11 bases between.